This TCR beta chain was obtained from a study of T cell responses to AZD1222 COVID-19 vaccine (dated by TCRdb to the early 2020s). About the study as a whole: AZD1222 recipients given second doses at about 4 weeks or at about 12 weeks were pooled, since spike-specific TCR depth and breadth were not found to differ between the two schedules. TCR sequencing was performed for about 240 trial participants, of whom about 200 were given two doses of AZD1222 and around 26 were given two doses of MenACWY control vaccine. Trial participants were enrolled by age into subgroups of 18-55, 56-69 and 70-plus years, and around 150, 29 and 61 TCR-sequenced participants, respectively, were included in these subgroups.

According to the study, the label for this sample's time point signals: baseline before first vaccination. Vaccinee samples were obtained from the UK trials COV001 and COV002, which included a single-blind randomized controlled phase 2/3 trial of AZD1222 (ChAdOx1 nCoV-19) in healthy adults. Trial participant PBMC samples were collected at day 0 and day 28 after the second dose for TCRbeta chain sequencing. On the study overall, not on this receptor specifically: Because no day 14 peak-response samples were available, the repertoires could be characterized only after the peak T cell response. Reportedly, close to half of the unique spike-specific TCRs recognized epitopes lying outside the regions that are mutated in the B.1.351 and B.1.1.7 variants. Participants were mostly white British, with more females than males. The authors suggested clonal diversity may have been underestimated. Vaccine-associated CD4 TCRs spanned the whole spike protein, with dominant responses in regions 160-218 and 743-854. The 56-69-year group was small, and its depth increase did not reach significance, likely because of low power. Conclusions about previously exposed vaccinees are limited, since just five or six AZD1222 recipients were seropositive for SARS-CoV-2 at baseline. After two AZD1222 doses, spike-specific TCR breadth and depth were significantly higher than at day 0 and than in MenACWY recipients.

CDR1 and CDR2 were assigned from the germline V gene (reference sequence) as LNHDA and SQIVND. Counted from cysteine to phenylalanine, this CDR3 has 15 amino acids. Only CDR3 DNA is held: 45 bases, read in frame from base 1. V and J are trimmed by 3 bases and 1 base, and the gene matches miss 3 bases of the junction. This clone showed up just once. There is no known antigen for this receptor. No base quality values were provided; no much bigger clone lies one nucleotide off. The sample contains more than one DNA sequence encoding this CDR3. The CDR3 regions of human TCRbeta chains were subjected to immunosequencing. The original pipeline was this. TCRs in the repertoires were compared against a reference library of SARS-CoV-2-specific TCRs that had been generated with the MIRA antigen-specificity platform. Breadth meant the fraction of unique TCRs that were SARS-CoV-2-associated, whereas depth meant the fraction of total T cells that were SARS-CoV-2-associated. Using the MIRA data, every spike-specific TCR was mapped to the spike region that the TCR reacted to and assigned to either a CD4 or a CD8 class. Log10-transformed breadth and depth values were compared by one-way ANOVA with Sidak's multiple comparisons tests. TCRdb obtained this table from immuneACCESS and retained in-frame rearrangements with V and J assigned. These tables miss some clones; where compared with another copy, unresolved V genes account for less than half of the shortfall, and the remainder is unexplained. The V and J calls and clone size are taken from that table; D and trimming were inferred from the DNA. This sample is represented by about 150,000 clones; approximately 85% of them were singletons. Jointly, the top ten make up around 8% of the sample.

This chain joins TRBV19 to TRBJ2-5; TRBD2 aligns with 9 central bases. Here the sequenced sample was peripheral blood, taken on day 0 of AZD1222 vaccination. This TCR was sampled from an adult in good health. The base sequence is TGTGCCAGTAGTATTGGGACTAGCCGCCAAGAGACCCAGTACTTC. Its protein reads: CASSIGTSRQETQYF.